The T cell receptor beta chain under discussion was sequenced for a study of T cell clonotyping in hematopoietic cell transplantation. In the case of this clone: Its specificity is unknown.

CDR3 length equals 14 residues. The V gene lost 6 bases and the J gene lost 4 bases, with 13 bases spanning the gap. CDR1 MNHNS and CDR2 SASEGT come from the germline V gene. Clones were read by immunoSEQ multiplex PCR, and TCRdb kept only the in-frame ones, dropping some. Of approximately 44,000 clones in the sample, 94% were seen once. Study outcomes and limitations: Graft donor and pretransplant recipient Inverse Simpson Index values predicted broader posttransplant TCR diversity. Pathologically expanded recipient clonotypes increased progressively from day 30 to day 180 as diversity fell. Few recipient clonotypes overlapped donors; over 97% were de novo at given depth. CD4 and CD8 repertoire contributions could not be separated without sorting.

The chain has TRBV6-1 and TRBJ1-3; D remains ambiguous. Input material: peripheral blood mononuclear cells. This TCR came from a woman between 45 and 65 years old in good health. Some clones in this sample may be carry-over from other donors' samples. The CDR3 DNA follows: TGTGCCAGCAGCCAAGACTGGGAGGGAAACACCATATATTTT. Amino acid sequence: CASSQDWEGNTIYF.